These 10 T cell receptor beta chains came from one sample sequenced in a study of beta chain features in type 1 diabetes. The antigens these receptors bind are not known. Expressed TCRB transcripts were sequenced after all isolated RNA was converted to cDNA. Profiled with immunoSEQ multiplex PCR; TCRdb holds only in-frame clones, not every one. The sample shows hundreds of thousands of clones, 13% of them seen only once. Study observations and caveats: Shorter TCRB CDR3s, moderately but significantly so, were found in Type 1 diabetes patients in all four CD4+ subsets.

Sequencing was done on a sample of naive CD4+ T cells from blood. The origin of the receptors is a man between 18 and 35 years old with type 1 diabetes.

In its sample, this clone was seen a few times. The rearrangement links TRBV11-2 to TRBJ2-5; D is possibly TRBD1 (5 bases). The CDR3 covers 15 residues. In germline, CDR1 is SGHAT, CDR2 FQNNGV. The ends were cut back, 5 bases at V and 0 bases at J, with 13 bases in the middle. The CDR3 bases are TGTGCCAGCAGCCGGATGGGGCAGAACCAAGAGACCCAGTACTTC. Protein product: CASSRMGQNQETQYF.

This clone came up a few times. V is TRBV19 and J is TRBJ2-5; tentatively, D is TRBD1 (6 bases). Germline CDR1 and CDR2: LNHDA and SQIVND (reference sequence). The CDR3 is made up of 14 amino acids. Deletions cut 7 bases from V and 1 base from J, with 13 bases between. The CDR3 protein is CASTDGQLQETQYF. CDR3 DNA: TGTGCCAGTACCGACGGACAGCTCCAAGAGACCCAGTACTTC.

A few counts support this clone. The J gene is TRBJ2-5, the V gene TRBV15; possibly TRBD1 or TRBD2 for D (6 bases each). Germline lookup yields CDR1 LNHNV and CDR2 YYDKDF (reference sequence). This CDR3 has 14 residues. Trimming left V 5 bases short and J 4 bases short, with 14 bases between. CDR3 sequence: CATSPLGGPETQYF. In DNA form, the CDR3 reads TGTGCCACCAGCCCCCTAGGGGGGCCAGAGACCCAGTACTTC.

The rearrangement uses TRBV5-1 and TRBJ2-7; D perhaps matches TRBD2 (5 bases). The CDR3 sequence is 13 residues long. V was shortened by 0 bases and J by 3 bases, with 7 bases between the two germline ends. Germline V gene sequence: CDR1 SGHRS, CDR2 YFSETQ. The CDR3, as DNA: TGCGCCAGCAGCTTGGACGGGGACTACGAGCAGTACTTC. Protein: CASSLDGDYEQYF.

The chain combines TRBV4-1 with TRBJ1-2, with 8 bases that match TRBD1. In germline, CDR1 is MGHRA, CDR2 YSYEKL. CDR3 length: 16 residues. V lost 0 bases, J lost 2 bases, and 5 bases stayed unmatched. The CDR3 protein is CASSQDLGQGNYGYTF. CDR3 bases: TGCGCCAGCAGCCAAGATTTAGGACAGGGAAACTATGGCTACACCTTC.

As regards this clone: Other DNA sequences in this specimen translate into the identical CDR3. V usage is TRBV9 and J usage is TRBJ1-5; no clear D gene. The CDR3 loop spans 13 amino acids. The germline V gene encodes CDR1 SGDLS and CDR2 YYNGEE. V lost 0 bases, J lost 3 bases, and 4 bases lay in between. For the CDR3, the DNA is TGTGCCAGCAGCGTAGCTCCCAATCAGCCCCAGCATTTT. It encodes CASSVAPNQPQHF. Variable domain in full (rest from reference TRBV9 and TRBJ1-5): DSGVTQTPKHLITATGQRVTLRCSPRSGDLSVYWYQQSLDQGLQFLIQYYNGEERAKGNILERFSAQQFPDLHSELNLSSLELGDSALYFCASSVAPNQPQHFGDGTRLSIL.

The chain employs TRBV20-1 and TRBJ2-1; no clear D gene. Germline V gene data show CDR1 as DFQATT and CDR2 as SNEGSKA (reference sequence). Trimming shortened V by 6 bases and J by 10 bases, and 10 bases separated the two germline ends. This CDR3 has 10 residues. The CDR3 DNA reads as TGCAGTGCCCTACAGCCCGAGCAGTTCTTC. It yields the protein CSALQPEQFF.

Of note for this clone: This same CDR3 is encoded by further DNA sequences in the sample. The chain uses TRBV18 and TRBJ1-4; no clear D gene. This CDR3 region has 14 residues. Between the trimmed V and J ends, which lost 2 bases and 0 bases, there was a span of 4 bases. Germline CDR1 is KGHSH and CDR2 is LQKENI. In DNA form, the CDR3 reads TGTGCCAGCTCACCAACGGCAACTAATGAAAAACTGTTTTTT. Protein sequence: CASSPTATNEKLFF.

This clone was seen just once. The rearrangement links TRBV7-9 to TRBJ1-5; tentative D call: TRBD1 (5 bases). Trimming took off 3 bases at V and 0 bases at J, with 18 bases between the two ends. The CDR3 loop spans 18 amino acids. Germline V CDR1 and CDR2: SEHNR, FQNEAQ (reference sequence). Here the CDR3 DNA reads TGTGCCAGCAGCTTGACGGGGGATACATTTTATAGCAATCAGCCCCAGCATTTT. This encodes CASSLTGDTFYSNQPQHF.

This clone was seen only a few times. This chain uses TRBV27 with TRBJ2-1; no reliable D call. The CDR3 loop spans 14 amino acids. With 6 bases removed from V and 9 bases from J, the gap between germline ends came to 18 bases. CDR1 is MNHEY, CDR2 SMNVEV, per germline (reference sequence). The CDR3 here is CASRREGPRGEQFF. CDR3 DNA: TGTGCCAGCAGGCGTGAAGGCCCGCGCGGTGAGCAGTTCTTC.